The 17 T cell receptor beta chains below come from one sample, sequenced in a study of T cell responses to AZD1222 COVID-19 vaccine (dated by TCRdb to the early 2020s). This specimen's time point label, per the study, means: baseline before first vaccination. Library method: the immunoSEQ multiplex PCR assay. As stored in TCRdb, this immuneACCESS dataset retains in-frame rearrangements with V and J assigned. A fraction of the clones does not appear; measured against another copy, unresolved V genes explain less than half of the discrepancy, and the remainder lacks a known reason. The sample contains 130,000 or so clones, roughly 89% of them found a single time. Over 5% of the sample rests with the top ten. The source material was peripheral blood, sampled on day 0 of AZD1222 vaccination. These receptors all come from an adult in good health.

The rearrangement joins TRBV7-9 to TRBJ2-7; 7 bases align to TRBD1. The CDR3 runs to 16 residues. The V gene's germline CDR1 is SEHNR and CDR2 FQNEAQ (reference sequence). V lost 0 bases and J lost 0; bases outside the gene matches: 5. The CDR3 DNA reads TGTGCCAGCAGCTTAGCCAGGACAGGAACCTCCTACGAGCAGTACTTC. Translation gives CASSLARTGTSYEQYF.

V and J are TRBV12-3 or TRBV12-4 and TRBJ1-2; unclear D gene. The CDR3 contains 12 residues. Between the trimmed V and J ends, which lost 2 bases and 7 bases, there was a span of 8 bases. The DNA of the CDR3 is TGTGCCAGCAGTTTAAGGGCTGGTGGCTACACCTTC. It yields the protein CASSLRAGGYTF.

The J gene is TRBJ1-5, the V gene TRBV28; D perhaps matches TRBD1 (6 bases). Trimming left V 3 bases short and J 4 bases short, with 16 bases between. From germline, CDR1 is MDHEN and CDR2 SYDVKM. The CDR3 is 16 residues long. The CDR3 DNA is TGTGCCAGCAGTTTCTTCCAAGACAGGCAAAATCAGCCCCAGCATTTT. This codes for CASSFFQDRQNQPQHF.

The rearrangement joins TRBV7-8 to TRBJ2-1; 13 nucleotides match TRBD2. CDR3 size: 14 residues. In germline, CDR1 is SGHVS, CDR2 FQNEAQ. V gave up 5 bases and J gave up 10 bases; unmatched junction bases: 5. The CDR3 DNA follows: TGTGCCAGCAGCCGACTAGCGGGAGGACGGGAGCAGTTCTTC. Its translation: CASSRLAGGREQFF.

The chain couples TRBV15 to TRBJ1-6, with 8 bases lining up with TRBD1. This CDR3 spans 14 amino acids. Germline V lookup: CDR1 LNHNV, CDR2 YYDKDF (reference sequence). V lost 6 bases, J lost 12 bases, and 10 bases stayed unmatched. The DNA for the CDR3 is TGTGCCACCAGACCCCCGGGACAGGCCCAACCCCTCCACTTT. This gives the protein CATRPPGQAQPLHF.

The chain recombines TRBV5-1 with TRBJ1-2, with a tentative D call TRBD1 (5 bases). Looked up from germline, CDR1 is SGHRS and CDR2 is YFSETQ. CDR3 length equals 14 residues. The V and J ends lost 4 bases and 7 bases respectively, with 17 bases between them. DNA for the CDR3: TGCGCCAGCAGCCCCGGGACCGAAAACGGTGGCTACACCTTC. It is translated as CASSPGTENGGYTF.

The rearrangement links TRBV5-1 to TRBJ2-1; D is perhaps TRBD1 (5 bases). CDR3 length equals 14 residues. CDR1 is SGHRS and CDR2 is YFSETQ in the germline V gene. Trimming stripped 4 bases from V and 2 bases from J, with 10 bases between. CDR3 loop: CASSQGWTYNEQFF. For the CDR3, the DNA is TGCGCCAGCAGCCAGGGATGGACCTACAATGAGCAGTTCTTC. The whole variable domain, remainder taken from reference TRBV5-1 and TRBJ2-1, is KAGVTQTPRYLIKTRGQQVTLSCSPISGHRSVSWYQQTPGQGLQFLFEYFSETQRNKGNFPGRFSGRQFSNSRSEMNVSTLELGDSALYLCASSQGWTYNEQFFGPGTRLTVL.

V and J are TRBV5-1 and TRBJ1-6; no clear D. V was pared by 0 bases and J by 6 bases, with 7 bases between. From germline, CDR1 is SGHRS and CDR2 YFSETQ. CDR3 length: 14 amino acids. The CDR3 DNA reads as TGCGCCAGCAGCTTGGAAGCATTTAATTCACCCCTCCACTTT. As protein: CASSLEAFNSPLHF.

The genes are TRBV5-5 and TRBJ2-2; 11 bases agree with TRBD2. The germline V gene encodes CDR1 SGHKS and CDR2 YYEKEE (reference sequence). Germline trimming cut 1 base from V and 6 bases from J; bases unmatched to any gene: 2. This CDR3 contains 15 residues. CDR3 sequence: CASSLFSGRAGELFF. The CDR3 coding sequence is TGTGCCAGCAGCTTGTTTAGCGGGAGGGCCGGGGAGCTGTTTTTT.

The chain recombines TRBV5-1 with TRBJ2-4, with D perhaps matching TRBD1 or TRBD2 (5 bases each). V was trimmed by 4 bases and J by 0 bases, leaving 8 bases between them. The CDR3 sequence is 14 residues long. Germline V gene lookup returns CDR1 SGHRS and CDR2 YFSETQ. The CDR3 DNA reads as TGCGCCAGCAGCCCGGGACCAGCCAAAAACATTCAGTACTTC. Its translation is CASSPGPAKNIQYF.

The chain has TRBV3-1 (or the pseudogene TRBV3-2) and TRBJ2-7; D is possibly TRBD2 (5 bases). CDR1 is LGHDT and CDR2 is YNNKEL in the germline V gene (reference sequence). This CDR3 is built from 15 residues. Trimming shortened V by 6 bases and J by 0 bases, and 15 bases separated the two germline ends. CDR3 sequence reads: CASSVAHFSSYEQYF. DNA for the CDR3: TGTGCCAGCAGTGTAGCGCACTTTAGCTCCTACGAGCAGTACTTC.

This chain links TRBV6-5 with TRBJ2-1; the D gene is possibly TRBD1 (5 bases). The V end lost 0 bases, the J end lost 4 bases, and 13 bases lay between the germline ends. CDR1 and CDR2 (germline): MNHEY, SVGAGI. The CDR3 runs 16 residues. In nucleotides, the CDR3 is TGTGCCAGCAGTTACTCTGGAGACAGTCCTTACAATGAGCAGTTCTTC. Amino acid sequence: CASSYSGDSPYNEQFF.

This chain links TRBV9 with TRBJ2-5; 7 positions agree with TRBD2. CDR1 is SGDLS, CDR2 YYNGEE, per germline. This CDR3 region has 15 residues. V was pared by 3 bases and J by 2 bases, with 7 bases of the junction left unmatched. The chain's CDR3 is CASSAQTSPQETQYF. The CDR3 nucleotides read TGTGCCAGCAGCGCCCAGACTAGCCCACAAGAGACCCAGTACTTC.

CDR3 region: CASSMVASGEQFF. The CDR3 DNA follows: TGTGCCAGTAGTATGGTGGCCTCAGGTGAGCAGTTCTTC. The chain uses TRBV19 and TRBJ2-1; no reliable D call. The germline gives CDR1 LNHDA, CDR2 SQIVND (reference sequence). Trimming removed 3 bases at V and 9 bases at J, with 12 bases between. CDR3 length: 13 amino acids.

The chain uses TRBV7-3 and TRBJ2-2; D may be TRBD1 (5 bases). This CDR3 is built from 14 residues. Germline CDR1 is SGHTA and CDR2 is FQGTGA. V lost 4 bases and J lost 5, with 11 bases in between. In nucleotides, the CDR3 is TGTGCCAGCAGCTCCTCGCCAGGGACCGGGGAGCTGTTTTTT. Amino acid sequence: CASSSSPGTGELFF.

The J gene is TRBJ1-4, the V gene TRBV7-9; D perhaps matches TRBD1 (5 bases). Germline V CDR1 and CDR2: SEHNR, FQNEAQ (reference sequence). Trimming stripped 3 bases from V and 6 bases from J, with 8 bases between. The CDR3 loop spans 13 amino acids. For the CDR3, the DNA is TGTGCCAGCAGCTTCGGGACGGATGAAAAACTGTTTTTT. It yields the protein CASSFGTDEKLFF. Full variable domain (remainder filled in from reference TRBV7-9 and TRBJ1-4): DTGVSQNPRHKITKRGQNVTFRCDPISEHNRLYWYRQTLGQGPEFLTYFQNEAQLEKSRLLSDRFSAERPKGSFSTLEIQRTEQGDSAMYLCASSFGTDEKLFFGSGTQLSVL.

The chain carries TRBV12-5 and TRBJ2-3; D unresolved. Looked up from germline, CDR1 is LGHNT and CDR2 is FRNRAP. V gave up 0 bases and J gave up 1 base, with 11 bases separating them. The CDR3 loop spans 16 amino acids. CDR3 sequence: CASGLVFGSRTDTQYF. The CDR3, as DNA: TGTGCTAGTGGTTTGGTATTTGGGTCCCGCACAGATACGCAGTATTTT.